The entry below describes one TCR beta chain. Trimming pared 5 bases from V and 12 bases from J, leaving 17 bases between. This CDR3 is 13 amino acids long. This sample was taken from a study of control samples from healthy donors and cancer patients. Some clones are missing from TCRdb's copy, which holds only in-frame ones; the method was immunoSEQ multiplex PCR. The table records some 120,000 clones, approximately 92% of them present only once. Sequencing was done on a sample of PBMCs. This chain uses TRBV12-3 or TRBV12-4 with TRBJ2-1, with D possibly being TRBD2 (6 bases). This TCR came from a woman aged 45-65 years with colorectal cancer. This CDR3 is CASSPPGLPMQFF. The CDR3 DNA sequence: TGTGCCAGCAGTCCACCGGGACTTCCAATGCAGTTCTTC.